This T cell receptor beta chain was documented in a study of type 1 and type 2 diabetes patients. In the study overall: The cohort mixed type 1 diabetes, type 2 diabetes and nondiabetic donors. Findings and limits, study-wide: Some HECs seen only in T1D might also appear in more T2D or control samples.

Germline loops: CDR1 SGDLS, CDR2 YYNGEE. The CDR3 consists of 16 residues. J lost 4 bases, V lost 3 bases, and 9 bases had no gene match. Concerning this clonotype itself: Its specificity is unknown.

Genomic DNA was the PCR template. Amplification of the beta chain CDR3 used 30 forward and 13 reverse multiplex primers. A single record per CDR3 protein comes from TCRdb applying MiXCR to the multiplex PCR reads. The data contain some 250,000 distinct CDR3 sequences, roughly 50% of them singletons. All diabetic donors were classified as either type 1 or type 2 diabetes. Anyone with other autoimmune disease or infection in the prior four weeks was excluded. The sequence was collected from a man aged 18 to 35 with type 2 diabetes. Sequencing input: peripheral blood mononuclear cells (PBMCs). The chain has TRBV9 and TRBJ2-2; 7 bases are shared with TRBD1. CDR3 sequence: CASSEGQYGSTGELFF. CDR3 bases: TGTGCCAGCAGCGAGGGACAGTATGGGAGCACCGGGGAGCTGTTTTTT.